This TCR beta chain appears in the sequencing data of a study of T cell changes during pregnancy in multiple sclerosis. Sequencing was performed with immunoSEQ multiplex PCR; in TCRdb, only in-frame clones are kept and a portion is missing. The table includes roughly 64,000 clones, just under 95% detected once. Germline assignment: CDR1 SGHTA and CDR2 FQGTGA. This CDR3 contains 15 residues. Trimming cost V 0 bases and J 8 bases; bases outside gene matches: 3. This clonotype originated in a female donor with multiple sclerosis, enrolled in a pregnancy study. The V and J genes are TRBV7-3 and TRBJ2-1, with TRBD1 identical over 11 bases. The sample consisted of peripheral blood, taken in the second trimester of pregnancy. CDR3 sequence reads: CASSLTGTGGHEQFF. The CDR3 coding sequence is TGTGCCAGCAGCTTAACTGGGACAGGGGGTCATGAGCAGTTCTTC. Full variable domain (rest looked up from reference TRBV7-3 and TRBJ2-1): GAGVSQTPSNKVTEKGKYVELRCDPISGHTALYWYRQSLGQGPEFLIYFQGTGAADDSGLPNDRFFAVRPEGSVSTLKIQRTERGDSAVYLCASSLTGTGGHEQFFGPGTRLTVL.